The clone carrying this TCR beta chain has only one observation. Its cognate antigen is unknown. Profiling relied on immunoSEQ multiplex PCR, and the TCRdb table lists in-frame clones only, not all of them. The repertoire holds about 140,000 clones, with 85% to 90% as singletons. V lost 0 bases and J 8 bases, leaving 7 bases between the germline ends. CDR1 and CDR2 from the germline V gene are LGHDT and YNNKEL (reference sequence). The CDR3 totals 12 residues. This sample was taken from a study of T cell responses to AZD1222 COVID-19 vaccine. At the level of the study: Second-dose schedules of about 4 or about 12 weeks were combined. Study-wide results and caveats: Regions 160-218 and 743-854 held dominance among vaccine-associated CD4 TCRs, which spanned spike. Among the donors, most were white British and more were female, and clonal diversity was possibly underestimated. Spike-specific TCR breadth and depth rose after two AZD1222 doses.

The sample in question was peripheral blood, obtained on day 0 of AZD1222 vaccination. This TCR derives from an adult in good health. The chain has TRBV3-1 (or the pseudogene TRBV3-2) and TRBJ1-1, with D perhaps TRBD1 (6 bases). The DNA for the CDR3 is TGTGCCAGCAGCCAAGAGGGGACAGAAGCTTTCTTT. Amino acids: CASSQEGTEAFF.